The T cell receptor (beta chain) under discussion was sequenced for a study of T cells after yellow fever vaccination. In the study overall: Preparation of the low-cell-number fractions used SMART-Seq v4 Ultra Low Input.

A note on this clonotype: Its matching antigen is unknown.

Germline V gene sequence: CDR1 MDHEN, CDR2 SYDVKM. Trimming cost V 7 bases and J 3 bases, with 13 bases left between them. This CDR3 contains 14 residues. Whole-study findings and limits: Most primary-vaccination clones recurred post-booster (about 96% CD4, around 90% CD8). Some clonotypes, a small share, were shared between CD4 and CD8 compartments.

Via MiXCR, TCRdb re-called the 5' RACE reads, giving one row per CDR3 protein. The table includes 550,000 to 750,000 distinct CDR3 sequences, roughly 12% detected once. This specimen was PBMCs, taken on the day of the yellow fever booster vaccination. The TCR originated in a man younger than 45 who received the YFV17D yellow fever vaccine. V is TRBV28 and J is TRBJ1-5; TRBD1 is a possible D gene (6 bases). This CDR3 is CASKFGQFNQPQHF. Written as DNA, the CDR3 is TGTGCCAGCAAATTTGGACAGTTCAATCAGCCCCAGCATTTT.